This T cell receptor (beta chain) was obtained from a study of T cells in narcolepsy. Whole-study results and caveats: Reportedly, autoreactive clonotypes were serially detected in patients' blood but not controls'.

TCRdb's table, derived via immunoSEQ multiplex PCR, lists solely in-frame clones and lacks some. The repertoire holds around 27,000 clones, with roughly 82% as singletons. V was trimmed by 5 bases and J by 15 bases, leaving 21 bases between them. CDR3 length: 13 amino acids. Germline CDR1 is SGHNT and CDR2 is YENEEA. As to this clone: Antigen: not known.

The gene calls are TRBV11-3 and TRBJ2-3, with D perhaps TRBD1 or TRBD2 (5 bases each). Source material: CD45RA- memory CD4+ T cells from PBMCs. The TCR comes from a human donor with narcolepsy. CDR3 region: CASSEATGTPSYF. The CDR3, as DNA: TGTGCCAGCAGCGAGGCTACCGGGACCCCGTCATATTTT.